The 14 T cell receptor beta chains below all came from one sample that was sequenced in a study of blood T cell repertoires in COVID-19. Method: immunoSEQ multiplex PCR; TCRdb's copy keeps in-frame clones and lacks some. The data contain 270,000 or so clones, 82% of them seen just once; the ten biggest clones take up 3.1%. The sample consisted of peripheral blood. Receptors originate from a woman aged 18-35 years with acute or convalescent COVID-19.

The chain uses TRBV15 and TRBJ1-3; a possible D gene is TRBD1 (5 bases). Per the germline V gene, CDR1 is LNHNV and CDR2 is YYDKDF (reference sequence). The CDR3 has 15 amino acids. The V end lost 4 bases, the J end lost 4 bases, and 14 bases lay between the germline ends. CDR3 sequence (DNA): TGTGCCACCAGCAAGCGTGACAGTGGAGGAAACACCATATATTTT. It translates to CATSKRDSGGNTIYF. Based on the CDR3 plus reference TRBV15 and TRBJ1-3, the full variable domain is DAMVIQNPRYQVTQFGKPVTLSCSQTLNHNVMYWYQQKSSQAPKLLFHYYDKDFNNEADTPDNFQSRRPNTSFCFLDIRSPGLGDTAMYLCATSKRDSGGNTIYFGEGSWLTVV.

The chain carries TRBV14 and TRBJ2-7; tentative D call: TRBD2 (6 bases). CDR1 is SGHDN and CDR2 is FVKESK in the germline V gene. The CDR3 loop spans 16 amino acids. V lost 2 bases to trimming and J lost 0 bases, with 14 bases between them. CDR3 bases: TGTGCCAGCAGCCAATTAAAATACGGGAGCTCCTACGAGCAGTACTTC. It codes for CASSQLKYGSSYEQYF.

Only a few counts were recorded for this clone. The chain joins TRBV7-2 to TRBJ2-2; D uncertain. The CDR3 spans 12 residues. The germline V gene encodes CDR1 SGHTA and CDR2 FQGNSA. Trimming removed 5 bases from V and 3 bases from J, with 4 bases in between. The CDR3 DNA reads as TGTGCCAGCAGCCACTACACCGGGGAGCTGTTTTTT. Translating it yields CASSHYTGELFF.

This chain links TRBV12-3 or TRBV12-4 with TRBJ1-1, with 8 bases matching TRBD1. The CDR3 is 12 amino acids. Germline trimming cut 6 bases from V and 8 bases from J; bases unmatched to any gene: 5. CDR3 DNA: TGTGCCAGCAGCTATAACAGGGGGGAAGCTTTCTTT. Its translation is CASSYNRGEAFF.

This chain joins TRBV9 and TRBJ1-6; maybe TRBD1 (6 bases). Germline values: CDR1 SGDLS, CDR2 YYNGEE. This CDR3 comprises 13 residues. Between the trimmed V and J ends, which lost 4 bases and 14 bases, there was a span of 16 bases. CDR3 in amino acids: CASSPKPTGSLHF. In DNA form, the CDR3 reads TGTGCCAGCAGCCCAAAACCTACAGGGTCCCTCCACTTT.

This clone was observed a handful of times. This chain uses TRBV7-2 with TRBJ1-1; D gene uncertain. Deletions cut 1 base from V and 2 bases from J, with 5 bases between. Germline-derived CDR1 and CDR2 are SGHTA and FQGNSA. The CDR3 has 13 amino acids. The CDR3 loop reads CASSLVINTEAFF. The CDR3 DNA reads TGTGCCAGCAGCTTAGTAATTAACACTGAAGCTTTCTTT.

The chain employs TRBV7-2 and TRBJ1-2; D gene uncertain. The CDR3 length is 15 residues. Germline CDR1 is SGHTA and CDR2 is FQGNSA. V lost 4 bases and J lost 0, with 12 bases in between. The CDR3 nucleotides read TGTGCCAGCAGCTCAAGACGGAGAGCTAACTATGGCTACACCTTC. Encoded protein: CASSSRRRANYGYTF.

The chain carries TRBV7-3 and TRBJ1-2, with D tentatively TRBD1 (5 bases). V was cut by 2 bases and J by 4 bases, with 8 bases left in between. The germline gives CDR1 SGHTA, CDR2 FQGTGA. This CDR3 contains 13 residues. This CDR3 is CASSLSGGYGYTF. CDR3 DNA sequence: TGTGCCAGCAGCTTATCCGGGGGCTATGGCTACACCTTC.

This chain connects TRBV7-2 to TRBJ2-7; 9 nucleotides match TRBD1. The V gene's germline CDR1 is SGHTA and CDR2 FQGNSA. V shed 8 bases, J shed 6 bases, and the junction held 14 bases outside the gene matches. The CDR3 runs to 15 residues. The CDR3 here is CASRTTGTGNGEQYF. CDR3 sequence (DNA): TGTGCCAGCCGGACCACCGGGACAGGGAACGGCGAGCAGTACTTC.

The J gene is TRBJ2-1, the V gene TRBV10-1, with 10 positions matching TRBD2. The junction had 6 bases not matched to a gene; V was cut back by 6 bases and J by 4 bases. CDR1 and CDR2 (germline): WNHNN, SYGVQD (reference sequence). The CDR3 extends over 15 amino acids. The CDR3 sequence: CASSAGTSVYNEQFF. Written as DNA, the CDR3 is TGCGCCAGCAGCGCCGGGACTAGCGTATACAATGAGCAGTTCTTC.

This clone occurred a few times. The genes are TRBV27 and TRBJ1-2, with D possibly matching TRBD1 (5 bases). CDR1 MNHEY and CDR2 SMNVEV come from the germline V gene (reference sequence). V was clipped by 5 bases and J by 0 bases, with 16 bases between them. The CDR3 extends over 16 amino acids. Here the CDR3 reads CASSARDQQANYGYTF. CDR3 coding DNA: TGTGCCAGCAGTGCGCGGGACCAGCAAGCTAACTATGGCTACACCTTC.

This rearrangement joins TRBV7-9 to TRBJ2-3; D might be TRBD2 (5 bases). Germline V gives CDR1 SEHNR, CDR2 FQNEAQ (reference sequence). Between the trimmed V and J ends, which lost 7 bases and 1 base, there was a span of 12 bases. The CDR3 has 14 amino acids. The CDR3 sequence is CASTHRTRTDTQYF. CDR3 nucleotides: TGTGCCAGCACCCATCGGACTCGCACAGATACGCAGTATTTT.

J is TRBJ1-2 and V is TRBV6-2 or TRBV6-3; D gene uncertain. This CDR3 region has 12 residues. Trimming removed 4 bases at V and 8 bases at J, with 11 bases between. Germline values: CDR1 MNHEY, CDR2 SVGEGT. The DNA of the CDR3 is TGTGCCAGCAGTTCGGGGAATCTAGGCTACACCTTC. The encoded protein is CASSSGNLGYTF.

A few counts support this clone. One end of the junction varies from germline; a read error may be responsible. The rearrangement joins TRBV18 to TRBJ2-4, with 9 nucleotides matching TRBD1. The CDR3 is 12 residues long. Germline CDR1 KGHSH, CDR2 LQKENI. For the CDR3, the DNA is TGTGCCAGCTCACCAGGGGACAGGGAATCAAACTTC. As protein: CASSPGDRESNF. The whole variable domain, filled in from reference TRBV18 and TRBJ2-4, reads NAGVMQNPRHLVRRRGQEARLRCSPMKGHSHVYWYRQLPEEGLKFMVYLQKENIIDESGMPKERFSAEFPKEGPSILRIQQVVRGDSAAYFCASSPGDRESNFGAGTRLSVL.